This TCR beta chain was profiled in a study of blood T cell repertoires in COVID-19. Profiling relied on immunoSEQ multiplex PCR, and the TCRdb table lists in-frame clones only, not all of them. This table holds about 140,000 clones, 84% found once. This study enrolled people aged about 18 to 100 from approximately 24 US geographic areas. Within the 2 weeks before study entry, each person in the exposed group met a COVID-19 case. Per the germline V gene, CDR1 is SGHRS and CDR2 is YFSETQ. This CDR3 region has 11 residues. Trimming removed 0 bases from V and 8 bases from J, with 5 bases in between. Sequences were obtained from PBMCs or T cells enriched from blood (not recorded which). The V gene is TRBV5-1, the J gene TRBJ1-1; maybe TRBD1 (5 bases). This receptor was identified in a woman between 18 and 30 years old who had been exposed to COVID-19. The chain's CDR3 is CASSLGGEAFF. The CDR3 DNA is TGCGCCAGCAGCTTGGGGGGCGAAGCTTTCTTT.